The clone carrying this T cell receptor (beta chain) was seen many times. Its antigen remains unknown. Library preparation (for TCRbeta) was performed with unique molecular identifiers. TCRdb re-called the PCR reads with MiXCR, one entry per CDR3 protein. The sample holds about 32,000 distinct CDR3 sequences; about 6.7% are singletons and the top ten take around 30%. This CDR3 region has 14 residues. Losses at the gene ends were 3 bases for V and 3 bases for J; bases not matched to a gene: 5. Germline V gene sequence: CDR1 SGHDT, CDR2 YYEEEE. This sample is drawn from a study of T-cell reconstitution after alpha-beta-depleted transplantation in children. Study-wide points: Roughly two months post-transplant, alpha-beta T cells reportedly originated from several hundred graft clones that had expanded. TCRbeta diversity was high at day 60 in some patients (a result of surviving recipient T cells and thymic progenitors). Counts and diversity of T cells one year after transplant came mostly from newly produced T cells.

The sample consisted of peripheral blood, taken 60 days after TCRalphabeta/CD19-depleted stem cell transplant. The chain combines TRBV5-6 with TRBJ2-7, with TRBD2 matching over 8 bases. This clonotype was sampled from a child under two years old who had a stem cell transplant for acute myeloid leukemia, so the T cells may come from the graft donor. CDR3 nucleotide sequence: TGTGCCAGCAGCTACGCTAGCGGGCTCTACGAGCAGTACTTC. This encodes CASSYASGLYEQYF. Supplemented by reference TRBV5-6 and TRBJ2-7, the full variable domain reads DAGVTQSPTHLIKTRGQQVTLRCSPKSGHDTVSWYQQALGQGPQFIFQYYEEEERQRGNFPDRFSGHQFPNYSSELNVNALLLGDSALYLCASSYASGLYEQYFGPGTRLTVT.